This passage covers 8 T cell receptor beta chains from one sample sequenced in a study of blood T cell repertoires in COVID-19. Clones were sequenced by immunoSEQ multiplex PCR, and TCRdb holds only the in-frame ones, with some missing. Of about 100,000 clones listed, approximately 86% are singletons. Sequenced: peripheral blood. The receptors derive from an older woman in a cohort sampled during active or convalescent COVID-19.

The rearrangement links TRBV30 to TRBJ2-3; the D gene is possibly TRBD2 (6 bases). CDR1 is GTSNPN and CDR2 is SVGIG in the germline V gene (reference sequence). V was clipped by 4 bases and J by 0 bases, with 11 bases between them. The CDR3 contains 14 residues. CDR3 sequence: CAWNRGESTDTQYF. In nucleotides, the CDR3 is TGTGCCTGGAACCGCGGGGAGAGCACAGATACGCAGTATTTT.

The CDR3 sequence: CASSLTGDHTDTQYF. The CDR3 nucleotides are TGCGCCAGCAGCTTGACAGGGGACCACACAGATACGCAGTATTTT. The chain combines TRBV5-1 with TRBJ2-3; 7 bases fit TRBD1. V was pared by 1 base and J by 2 bases, with 4 bases of the junction left unmatched. CDR1 is SGHRS, CDR2 YFSETQ, per germline. This CDR3 has 15 amino acids.

The chain employs TRBV6-1 and TRBJ1-4, with 10 bases fitting TRBD1. Germline trimming cut 6 bases from V and 8 bases from J; bases unmatched to any gene: 9. Per germline, CDR1 MNHNS and CDR2 SASEGT. This CDR3 is 15 amino acids long. CDR3 region: CASRLPGTGVEKLFF. In nucleotides, the CDR3 is TGTGCCAGCAGGCTTCCCGGGACAGGGGTCGAAAAACTGTTTTTT.

The sample holds one count of this clone. The rearrangement joins TRBV11-2 to TRBJ1-1; no definite D call. The CDR3 has 14 amino acids. The V and J ends lost 1 base and 1 base respectively, with 7 bases between them. Germline values: CDR1 SGHAT, CDR2 FQNNGV. The CDR3 loop reads CASSLVTGNTEAFF. The CDR3 nucleotides are TGTGCCAGCAGCTTAGTCACGGGGAACACTGAAGCTTTCTTT.

V and J are TRBV3-1 (or the pseudogene TRBV3-2) and TRBJ1-3; 8 bases are a match to TRBD1. J lost 0 bases, V lost 4 bases, and 8 bases had no gene match. The CDR3 runs 17 residues. Germline values: CDR1 LGHDT, CDR2 YNNKEL (reference sequence). The DNA of the CDR3 is TGTGCCAGCAGCCCATGGGACAGGCACTTCTCTGGAAACACCATATATTTT. It specifies CASSPWDRHFSGNTIYF.

V is TRBV6-1 and J is TRBJ1-2; D remains ambiguous. Germline-derived CDR1 and CDR2 are MNHNS and SASEGT. Trimming stripped 1 base from V and 5 bases from J, with 5 bases between. CDR3 length: 12 residues. CDR3 in amino acids: CASSEDSYGYTF. CDR3 nucleotides: TGTGCCAGCAGTGAAGACAGTTATGGCTACACCTTC.

This chain connects TRBV18 to TRBJ1-4, with 7 positions matching TRBD1. Germline loops: CDR1 KGHSH, CDR2 LQKENI. Losses at the gene ends were 3 bases for V and 7 bases for J; bases not matched to a gene: 2. This CDR3 is built from 13 residues. The CDR3 is CASSPGQAEKLFF. The CDR3 region has the DNA TGTGCCAGCTCACCCGGACAGGCTGAAAAACTGTTTTTT.

This rearrangement joins TRBV5-1 to TRBJ2-2; D uncertain. CDR1 SGHRS and CDR2 YFSETQ come from the germline V gene. V was cut by 4 bases and J by 2 bases, with 6 bases left in between. The CDR3 sequence is 13 residues long. CDR3 protein: CASSADNTGELFF. The CDR3 coding sequence is TGCGCCAGCAGCGCAGATAACACCGGGGAGCTGTTTTTT.